The 19 T cell receptor beta chains below come from one sample, sequenced in a study of identical twins. MiXCR was run by TCRdb on the 5' RACE reads, yielding one entry per CDR3 protein. The sample comprises about 730,000 distinct CDR3 sequences, approximately 21% of which are singletons, and 4.3% rests with the top ten. A further study also used this sample, focusing on T cells expressing NK-cell markers.

The specimen was PBMCs. All receptors come from a woman younger than 30 in good health.

The chain employs TRBV12-3 or TRBV12-4 and TRBJ1-5; D might be TRBD1 (6 bases). With 5 bases removed from V and 4 bases from J, the gap between germline ends came to 18 bases. The CDR3 totals 16 residues. As DNA, the CDR3 is TGTGCCAGCAGTCCACCGGGACACCTGTCTAATCAGCCCCAGCATTTT. Protein sequence: CASSPPGHLSNQPQHF.

In this sample, this clonotype turned up a few times. This chain connects TRBV14 to TRBJ2-7; TRBD2 aligns across 8 bases. The CDR3 consists of 14 residues. CDR1 is SGHDN, CDR2 FVKESK, per germline. J was trimmed by 2 bases and V by 4 bases; bases with no gene match: 4. CDR3 in DNA: TGTGCCAGCAGCCCTAGCGGGTACCCCTACGAGCAGTACTTC. Its translation: CASSPSGYPYEQYF.

The chain uses TRBV6-2 or TRBV6-3 and TRBJ2-5; weak D call: TRBD2 (6 bases). Germline assignment: CDR1 MNHEY and CDR2 SVGEGT. CDR3 size: 16 residues. Deletions cut 0 bases from V and 5 bases from J, with 16 bases between. The DNA for the CDR3 is TGTGCCAGCAGTTACTCGCCGCGGGAAAGGGGTGAGACCCAGTACTTC. Amino acid sequence: CASSYSPRERGETQYF.

This clonotype has more than one count but fewer than ten. V gene TRBV20-1 combines with J gene TRBJ2-2; 8 bases line up with TRBD2. CDR1 is DFQATT and CDR2 is SNEGSKA in the germline V gene (reference sequence). The CDR3 runs 18 residues. V lost 0 bases to trimming and J lost 8 bases; unmatched junction nucleotides: 17. This chain's CDR3 is CSARDPSSREGRWGELFF. The CDR3 DNA reads as TGCAGTGCTAGAGATCCCTCCAGCCGGGAGGGTCGGTGGGGGGAGCTGTTTTTT.

This clonotype was detected a few times. This chain connects TRBV11-3 to TRBJ2-1, with D perhaps TRBD2 (5 bases). Trimming left V 0 bases short and J 9 bases short, with 15 bases between. The CDR3 contains 15 residues. Germline lookup yields CDR1 SGHNT and CDR2 YENEEA. CDR3 sequence reads: CASSLEARTEGEQFF. DNA of the CDR3: TGTGCCAGCAGCTTAGAAGCGCGAACCGAGGGTGAGCAGTTCTTC. Full variable domain (missing parts from reference TRBV11-3 and TRBJ2-1): EAGVVQSPRYKIIEKKQPVAFWCNPISGHNTLYWYLQNLGQGPELLIRYENEEAVDDSQLPKDRFSAERLKGVDSTLKIQPAELGDSAVYLCASSLEARTEGEQFFGPGTRLTVL.

The chain recombines TRBV5-6 with TRBJ1-1; D ambiguous. CDR1 is SGHDT and CDR2 is YYEEEE in the germline V gene. Trimming removed 3 bases from V and 8 bases from J, with 17 bases in between. This CDR3 has 14 residues. CDR3 region: CASSSDVRPWEAFF. For the CDR3, the DNA is TGTGCCAGCAGCTCCGACGTGAGGCCCTGGGAAGCTTTCTTT.

This chain uses TRBV12-3 or TRBV12-4 with TRBJ1-4, with TRBD1 identical over 8 bases. This CDR3 is 15 amino acids long. V trimming: 6 bases; J trimming: 4 bases; junction bases outside the gene matches: 7. The CDR3 DNA sequence: TGTGCCAGCAGCCGATTTGACAGGGGTAATGAAAAACTGTTTTTT. This codes for CASSRFDRGNEKLFF.

The rearrangement joins TRBV28 to TRBJ1-1; D unclear. Germline assignment: CDR1 MDHEN and CDR2 SYDVKM. The CDR3 covers 13 residues. Trimming pared 2 bases from V and 10 bases from J, leaving 14 bases between. The CDR3 DNA reads TGTGCCAGCAGTTTACCCCCGACCCGGGGAGCTTTCTTT. It encodes CASSLPPTRGAFF.

This clonotype was observed a few times. CDR3 sequence reads: CASSVEGFSGNTIYF. CDR3 DNA: TGTGCCAGCAGCGTAGAAGGATTCTCTGGAAACACCATATATTTT. This sequence joins TRBV9 and TRBJ1-3; D not resolved. This CDR3 is built from 15 residues. V lost 0 bases to trimming and J lost 0 bases, with 7 bases between them. Germline assignment: CDR1 SGDLS and CDR2 YYNGEE.

This clonotype was recorded a few times. The gene calls are TRBV20-1 and TRBJ2-3, with 8 bases fitting TRBD2. CDR3 length: 15 residues. V dropped 5 bases and J dropped 0; count of bases not matched to a gene: 7. CDR1 is DFQATT, CDR2 SNEGSKA, per germline (reference sequence). CDR3 coding DNA: TGCAGTGCTGGCTATAGCGGGACCAGCACAGATACGCAGTATTTT. Protein product: CSAGYSGTSTDTQYF.

The chain recombines TRBV25-1 with TRBJ2-2, with a tentative D call TRBD1 (6 bases). This CDR3 has 14 amino acids. Germline V gene sequence: CDR1 MGHDK, CDR2 SYGVNS. Trimming took off 4 bases at V and 4 bases at J, with 10 bases between the two ends. CDR3 DNA sequence: TGTGCCAGCAGTGCCAGGGGCGGCACCGGGGAGCTGTTTTTT. Translated, it gives CASSARGGTGELFF.

The table lists this clonotype with a few counts. The chain uses TRBV20-1 and TRBJ2-1, with unresolved D. The CDR3 runs 12 residues. Germline CDR1 is DFQATT and CDR2 is SNEGSKA (reference sequence). V dropped 6 bases and J dropped 6 bases, with 12 bases sitting between them. The CDR3 protein is CSAHGKFNEQFF. The CDR3 DNA sequence: TGCAGTGCCCATGGCAAGTTCAATGAGCAGTTCTTC.

This chain joins TRBV18 and TRBJ2-1; perhaps TRBD2 as D (6 bases). V lost 6 bases, J lost 7 bases, and 22 bases lay in between. Per germline, CDR1 KGHSH and CDR2 LQKENI. This CDR3 has 16 amino acids. The CDR3 loop is CASSHSTGGGGNEQFF. CDR3 bases: TGTGCCAGCTCGCACTCGACGGGCGGAGGAGGGAATGAGCAGTTCTTC. Full variable domain (remainder filled in from reference TRBV18 and TRBJ2-1): NAGVMQNPRHLVRRRGQEARLRCSPMKGHSHVYWYRQLPEEGLKFMVYLQKENIIDESGMPKERFSAEFPKEGPSILRIQQVVRGDSAAYFCASSHSTGGGGNEQFFGPGTRLTVL.

This clonotype was detected a few times. The chain joins TRBV10-1 to TRBJ1-4, with D possibly TRBD1 on 5 matching bases. CDR3 length: 15 residues. Germline V gene sequence: CDR1 WNHNN, CDR2 SYGVQD (reference sequence). The V end was cut by 3 bases, the J end by 7 bases, with 15 bases between. As DNA, the CDR3 is TGCGCCAGCAGTGACGGGGGGTCTGGAGGTGAAAAACTGTTTTTT. Its protein product is CASSDGGSGGEKLFF.

This clonotype was observed many times. The V and J genes are TRBV5-6 and TRBJ1-1; D is ambiguous. The CDR3 runs to 12 residues. Germline CDR1 and CDR2: SGHDT and YYEEEE. Trimming took off 1 base at V and 11 bases at J, with 12 bases between the two ends. The CDR3 spells CASSLTAKRAFF. CDR3 DNA: TGTGCCAGCAGCTTGACGGCCAAGCGGGCTTTCTTT.

This clonotype came up many times. This chain links TRBV7-2 with TRBJ2-1, with 10 bases matching TRBD2. The CDR3 loop spans 14 amino acids. Per the germline V gene, CDR1 is SGHTA and CDR2 is FQGNSA. V gave up 2 bases and J gave up 10 bases; unmatched junction bases: 5. The CDR3 bases are TGTGCCAGCAGCTTACCTAGCGGGAGAGGGGAGCAGTTCTTC. Encoded protein: CASSLPSGRGEQFF.

The chain has TRBV7-9 and TRBJ2-1; 7 bases match TRBD2. V shed 5 bases and J 4 bases; nucleotides not matched to a gene: 14. The CDR3 has 17 residues. Germline CDR1 SEHNR, CDR2 FQNEAQ (reference sequence). The chain's CDR3 is CASSRSGSSGYYNEQFF. The CDR3 region has the DNA TGTGCCAGCAGCCGAAGTGGATCTAGCGGTTATTACAATGAGCAGTTCTTC. The full variable domain, in which reference TRBV7-9 and TRBJ2-1 provide the parts outside the CDR3, is DTGVSQNPRHKITKRGQNVTFRCDPISEHNRLYWYRQTLGQGPEFLTYFQNEAQLEKSRLLSDRFSAERPKGSFSTLEIQRTEQGDSAMYLCASSRSGSSGYYNEQFFGPGTRLTVL.

Ten or more counts support this clonotype. The CDR3 here is CASSRGDETYEQYF. The CDR3 coding sequence is TGTGCCAGCAGCCGAGGGGATGAAACCTACGAGCAGTACTTC. The chain recombines TRBV3-1 with TRBJ2-7, with D perhaps matching TRBD1 or TRBD2 (5 bases each). V shed 4 bases and J shed 2 bases, with 12 bases lying between them. This CDR3 has 14 residues. Germline V gene data show CDR1 as LGHDT and CDR2 as YNNKEL (reference sequence).

This chain connects TRBV5-1 to TRBJ2-1; D is uncertain. The CDR3 length is 15 residues. Germline V gene sequence: CDR1 SGHRS, CDR2 YFSETQ. Trimming removed 2 bases at V and 5 bases at J, with 14 bases between. CDR3 amino acids: CASSLNQNTNNEQFF. The CDR3 nucleotides read TGCGCCAGCAGCTTAAACCAAAACACCAACAATGAGCAGTTCTTC. The variable domain in full, with the rest retrieved from reference TRBV5-1 and TRBJ2-1, is KAGVTQTPRYLIKTRGQQVTLSCSPISGHRSVSWYQQTPGQGLQFLFEYFSETQRNKGNFPGRFSGRQFSNSRSEMNVSTLELGDSALYLCASSLNQNTNNEQFFGPGTRLTVL.